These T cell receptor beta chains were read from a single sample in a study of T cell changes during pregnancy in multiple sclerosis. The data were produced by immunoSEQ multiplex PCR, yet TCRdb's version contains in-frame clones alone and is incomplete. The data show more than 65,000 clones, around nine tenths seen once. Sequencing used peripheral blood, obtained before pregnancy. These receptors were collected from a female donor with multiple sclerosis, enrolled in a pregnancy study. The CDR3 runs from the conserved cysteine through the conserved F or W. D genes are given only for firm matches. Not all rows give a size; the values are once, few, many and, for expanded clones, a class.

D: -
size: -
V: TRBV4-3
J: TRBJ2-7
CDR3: CASSQVERAYEQYF
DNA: TGCGCCAGCAGCCAAGTAGAGAGGGCCTACGAGCAGTACTTC

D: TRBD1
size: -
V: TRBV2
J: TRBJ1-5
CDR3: CASARGAGGVSQPQHF
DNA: TGTGCCAGCGCCCGAGGGGCAGGGGGCGTATCTCAGCCCCAGCATTTT

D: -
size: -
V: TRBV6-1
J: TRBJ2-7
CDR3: CASSEPVLAGYEQYF
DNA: TGTGCCAGCAGTGAACCGGTCCTAGCTGGCTACGAGCAGTACTTC

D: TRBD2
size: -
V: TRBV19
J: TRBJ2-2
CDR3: CASSIGGRAGELFF
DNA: TGTGCCAGTAGTATAGGAGGGAGGGCCGGGGAGCTGTTTTTT

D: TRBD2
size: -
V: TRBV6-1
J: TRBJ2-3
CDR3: CASTLAGAYTDTQYF
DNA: TGTGCCAGCACCCTAGCGGGGGCCTACACAGATACGCAGTATTTT

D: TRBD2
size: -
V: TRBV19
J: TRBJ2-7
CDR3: CATTPGGGAREQYF
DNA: TGTGCTACTACCCCGGGAGGGGGGGCGAGAGAGCAGTACTTC

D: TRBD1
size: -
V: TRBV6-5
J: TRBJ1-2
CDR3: CASSYEGDSLYGYTF
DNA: TGTGCCAGCAGTTACGAGGGGGACAGCCTCTATGGCTACACCTTC

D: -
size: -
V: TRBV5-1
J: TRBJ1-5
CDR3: CASSPEGWGNQPQHF
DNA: TGCGCCAGCAGCCCAGAGGGCTGGGGCAATCAGCCCCAGCATTTT

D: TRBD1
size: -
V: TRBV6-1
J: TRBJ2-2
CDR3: CASEGTGDTGELFF
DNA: TGTGCCAGTGAAGGGACAGGGGACACCGGGGAGCTGTTTTTT

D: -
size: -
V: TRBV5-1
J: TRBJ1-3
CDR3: CASSPAARAGGNTIYF
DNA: TGCGCCAGCAGCCCAGCCGCCAGGGCCGGTGGGAACACCATATATTTT

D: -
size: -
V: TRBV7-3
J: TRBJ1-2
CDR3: CASSLFHNYGYTF
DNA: TGTGCCAGCAGCTTATTCCATAACTATGGCTACACCTTC

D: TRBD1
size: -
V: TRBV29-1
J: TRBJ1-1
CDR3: CSVDRGRSTEAFF
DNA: TGCAGCGTTGACAGGGGGCGCAGCACTGAAGCTTTCTTT

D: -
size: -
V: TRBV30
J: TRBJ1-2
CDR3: CAWEPVGAVSGYTF
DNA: TGTGCCTGGGAGCCGGTCGGCGCGGTGAGTGGCTACACCTTC

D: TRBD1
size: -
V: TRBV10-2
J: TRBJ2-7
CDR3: CASMTGTGSGEQYF
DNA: TGCGCCAGCATGACCGGGACAGGGTCCGGCGAGCAGTACTTC

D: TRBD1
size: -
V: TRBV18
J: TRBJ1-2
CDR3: CASSPPGQGGYGYTF
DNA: TGTGCCAGCTCACCACCCGGACAGGGGGGATATGGCTACACCTTC

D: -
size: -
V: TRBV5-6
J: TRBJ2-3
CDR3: CASSPFHIQGADTQYF
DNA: TGTGCCAGCAGCCCCTTTCATATACAAGGGGCAGATACGCAGTATTTT

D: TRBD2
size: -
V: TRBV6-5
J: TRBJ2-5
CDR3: CASSPLAGPGETQYF
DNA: TGTGCCAGCAGTCCCCTAGCGGGGCCGGGGGAGACCCAGTACTTC

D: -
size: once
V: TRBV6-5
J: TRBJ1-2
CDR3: CASGLAGAGYGYTF
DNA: TGTGCCAGCGGGTTGGCAGGGGCTGGGTATGGCTACACCTTC

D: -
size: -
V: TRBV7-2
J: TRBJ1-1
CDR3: CASSLAYSEAFF
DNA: TGTGCCAGCAGCTTAGCCTACAGCGAAGCTTTCTTT

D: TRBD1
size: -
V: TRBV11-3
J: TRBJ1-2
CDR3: CASSFRDRRGYTF
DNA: TGTGCCAGCAGCTTCCGGGACAGAAGGGGCTACACCTTC

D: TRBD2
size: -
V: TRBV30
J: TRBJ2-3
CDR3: CAWGPSGEPNTQYF
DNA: TGTGCCTGGGGACCAAGCGGGGAGCCAAATACGCAGTATTTT

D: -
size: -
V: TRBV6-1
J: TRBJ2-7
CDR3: CASIPGVRAFGQYF
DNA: TGTGCCAGCATCCCCGGGGTCCGAGCCTTCGGGCAGTACTTC

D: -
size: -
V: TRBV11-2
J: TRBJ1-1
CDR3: CASSFQGRTEAFF
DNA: TGTGCCAGCAGCTTCCAGGGTCGCACTGAAGCTTTCTTT

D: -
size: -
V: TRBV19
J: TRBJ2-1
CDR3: CASTPPAGNNEQFF
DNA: TGTGCCAGTACCCCCCCGGCCGGGAACAATGAGCAGTTCTTC

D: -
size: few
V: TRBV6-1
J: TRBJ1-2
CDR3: CASSEAERQYTF
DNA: TGTGCCAGCAGTGAAGCCGAGAGGCAGTACACCTTC

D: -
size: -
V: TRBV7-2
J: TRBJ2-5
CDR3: CASSRVRSGTQYF
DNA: TGTGCCAGCAGCCGAGTTCGGTCGGGGACCCAGTACTTC

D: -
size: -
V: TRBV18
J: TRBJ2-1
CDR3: CASSPLMEQFF
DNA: TGTGCCAGCTCACCCCTAATGGAGCAGTTCTTC

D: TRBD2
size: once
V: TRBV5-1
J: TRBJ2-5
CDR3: CASSFQGEGQETQYF
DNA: TGCGCCAGCAGCTTTCAAGGGGAGGGTCAAGAGACCCAGTACTTC

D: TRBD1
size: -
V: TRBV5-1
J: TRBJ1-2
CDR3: CASSLRQGGYGYTF
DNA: TGCGCCAGCAGTTTACGACAGGGAGGCTATGGCTACACCTTC

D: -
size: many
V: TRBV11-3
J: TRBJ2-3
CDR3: CASSLSRTDTQYF
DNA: TGTGCCAGCAGCTTAAGTCGGACAGATACGCAGTATTTT

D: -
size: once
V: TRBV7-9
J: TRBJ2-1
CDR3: CASSLGDFHNEQFF
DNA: TGTGCCAGCAGCCTAGGGGACTTTCACAATGAGCAGTTCTTC

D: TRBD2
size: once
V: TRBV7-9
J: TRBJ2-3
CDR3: CASSLFRGGPGTDTQYF
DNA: TGTGCCAGCAGCTTATTTCGGGGGGGGCCGGGCACAGATACGCAGTATTTT

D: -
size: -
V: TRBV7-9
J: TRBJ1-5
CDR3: CASSLQGNQPQHF
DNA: TGTGCCAGCAGCCTCCAGGGTAATCAGCCCCAGCATTTT

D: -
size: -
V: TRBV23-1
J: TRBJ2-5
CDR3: CASSHGETQYF
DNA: TGCGCCAGCAGTCACGGGGAGACCCAGTACTTC

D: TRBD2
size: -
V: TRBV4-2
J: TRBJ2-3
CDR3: CASSHRAASGSDTQYF
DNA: TGTGCCAGCAGCCATCGGGCGGCTAGCGGGAGTGATACGCAGTATTTT

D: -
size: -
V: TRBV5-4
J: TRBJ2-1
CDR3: CASSLGHLGGLTYNEQFF
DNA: TGTGCCAGCAGCTTGGGCCACCTTGGTGGACTCACCTACAATGAGCAGTTCTTC

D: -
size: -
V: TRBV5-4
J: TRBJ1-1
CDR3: CASHGKTGIEAFF
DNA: TGTGCCAGCCACGGGAAAACAGGGATAGAAGCTTTCTTT

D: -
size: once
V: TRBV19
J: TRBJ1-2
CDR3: CASSSRQAPRSGYTF
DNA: TGTGCCAGTAGTTCGCGACAGGCCCCACGGTCTGGCTACACCTTC

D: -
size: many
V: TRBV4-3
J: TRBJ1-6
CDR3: CASSPHSGTGPLHF
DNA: TGCGCCAGCAGCCCCCACAGTGGCACTGGCCCCCTCCACTTT

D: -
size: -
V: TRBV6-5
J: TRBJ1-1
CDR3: CASSYDRSQNTEAFF
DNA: TGTGCCAGCAGTTACGACAGGAGTCAGAACACTGAAGCTTTCTTT

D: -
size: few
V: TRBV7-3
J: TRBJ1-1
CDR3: CASSPGSRTEAFF
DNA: TGTGCCAGCAGCCCCGGGAGTCGGACTGAAGCTTTCTTT

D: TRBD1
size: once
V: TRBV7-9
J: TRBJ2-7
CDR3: CASSQDRFYEQYF
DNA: TGTGCCAGCAGCCAGGACAGGTTCTACGAGCAGTACTTC